The 27 T cell receptor beta chains in this list originate from one sample, sequenced in a study of T-cell reconstitution after alpha-beta-depleted transplantation in children. Unique molecular identifiers were incorporated into the prepared TCRbeta library. TCRdb redid the calling of the PCR reads with MiXCR, one entry per CDR3 protein. Here the sample spans about 240,000 distinct CDR3 sequences, about a quarter being singletons. The sample here was PBMCs, taken before TCRalphabeta/CD19-depleted stem cell transplant. The receptors come from a girl aged 2 to 10 with Fanconi anemia, due to receive a stem cell transplant.

This clonotype occurred many times. The chain combines TRBV9 with TRBJ2-5; 9 nucleotides align to TRBD2. The CDR3 totals 14 residues. The germline V gene encodes CDR1 SGDLS and CDR2 YYNGEE. V lost 3 bases, J lost 4 bases, and 4 bases stayed unmatched. The CDR3 protein is CASSEAGGVETQYF. Here the CDR3 DNA reads TGTGCCAGCAGCGAAGCGGGAGGAGTAGAGACCCAGTACTTC.

This clonotype was picked up many times. J is TRBJ2-1 and V is TRBV20-1; D may be TRBD2 (6 bases). This CDR3 contains 14 residues. V was cut by 0 bases and J by 4 bases, with 10 bases left in between. Germline CDR1 reads DFQATT; CDR2 reads SNEGSKA (reference sequence). Here the CDR3 reads CSARDSGQYNEQFF. The CDR3 coding sequence is TGCAGTGCTAGAGATAGCGGCCAATACAATGAGCAGTTCTTC.

The CDR3 nucleotides are TGCGCCAGCAGCCGGGACAGGGCGAGCTCCTACGAGCAGTACTTC. It encodes CASSRDRASSYEQYF. The chain joins TRBV5-1 to TRBJ2-7; 9 bases line up with TRBD1. The CDR3 is 15 amino acids. Germline V lookup: CDR1 SGHRS, CDR2 YFSETQ. The junction had 5 bases not matched to a gene; V was cut back by 4 bases and J by 0 bases.

This clonotype was counted between two and nine times. This rearrangement joins TRBV6-1 to TRBJ2-7; 13 bases match TRBD2. The CDR3 totals 14 residues. The germline V gene has CDR1 MNHNS and CDR2 SASEGT. Trimming at V came to 6 bases and at J to 2 bases, leaving 1 base not matched to a gene. The chain's CDR3 is CASSGLAGAYEQYF. CDR3 bases: TGTGCCAGCAGCGGACTAGCGGGGGCCTACGAGCAGTACTTC.

Ten or more counts support this clonotype. The chain recombines TRBV20-1 with TRBJ2-4, with D possibly being TRBD2 (6 bases). Germline V lookup: CDR1 DFQATT, CDR2 SNEGSKA (reference sequence). The CDR3 sequence is 14 residues long. V was shortened by 1 base and J by 6 bases, with 13 bases between the two germline ends. CDR3 protein: CSARVGGAGNIQYF. CDR3 DNA sequence: TGCAGTGCTAGAGTCGGGGGAGCCGGAAACATTCAGTACTTC.

At least ten counts were recorded for this clonotype. J is TRBJ2-3 and V is TRBV5-1, with TRBD2 matching 11 bases. The germline V gene has CDR1 SGHRS and CDR2 YFSETQ. V lost 3 bases and J lost 4; bases outside the gene matches: 4. The CDR3 is 15 amino acids. The CDR3 sequence is CASSSIAGGPDTQYF. CDR3 sequence (DNA): TGCGCCAGCAGCTCGATAGCGGGGGGGCCAGATACGCAGTATTTT.

This sequence joins TRBV7-8 and TRBJ2-5, with TRBD2 matching 10 bases. Germline V gives CDR1 SGHVS, CDR2 FQNEAQ. The CDR3 runs to 17 residues. The ends lost 4 bases at V and 0 bases at J; junction bases unmatched: 8. CDR3: CASSWTVSGGYQETQYF. The CDR3 DNA sequence: TGTGCCAGCAGCTGGACCGTTAGCGGGGGGTACCAAGAGACCCAGTACTTC.

The gene calls are TRBV10-3 and TRBJ2-3; the match to TRBD1 covers 9 bases. CDR3 length: 15 residues. The V and J ends lost 6 bases and 6 bases, in that order; junction bases with no gene match: 10. Germline CDR1 is ENHRY and CDR2 is SYGVKD. DNA for the CDR3: TGTGCCATCAGGGGGGACAGGGCGGTCAACGATACGCAGTATTTT. Its protein product is CAIRGDRAVNDTQYF.

A few counts support this clonotype. This chain links TRBV21-1 with TRBJ2-1; the table's D call of TRBD2 was not tested on the DNA. TRBV21-1 is listed as a pseudogene. This CDR3 is built from 17 residues. Here the CDR3 reads CASSKVGLGGLGNEQFF. In nucleotides, the CDR3 is TGTGCCAGCAGCAAAGTCGGACTAGGGGGACTTGGCAATGAGCAGTTCTTC.

This clonotype showed up just a few times. This chain uses TRBV20-1 with TRBJ2-7; 12 positions match TRBD2. The J segment lost 7 bases and the V segment lost 2 bases, leaving 6 bases of the junction unmatched. The CDR3 consists of 14 residues. Looked up from germline, CDR1 is DFQATT and CDR2 is SNEGSKA (reference sequence). CDR3 sequence: CSARRGLAGGEQYF. The CDR3 nucleotides are TGCAGTGCTAGACGTGGGCTAGCGGGAGGGGAGCAGTACTTC.

The genes are TRBV6-5 and TRBJ1-1, with no clear D. This CDR3 spans 12 amino acids. The V end lost 3 bases, the J end lost 8 bases, and 10 bases lay between the germline ends. Germline lookup yields CDR1 MNHEY and CDR2 SVGAGI. The CDR3, as DNA: TGTGCCAGCAGTTATGGGGAAAGAGAAGCTTTCTTT. Its protein product is CASSYGEREAFF.

This clonotype was seen more than once but under ten times. The chain recombines TRBV13 with TRBJ2-7; D unresolved. The germline V gene has CDR1 PRHDT and CDR2 FYEKMQ (reference sequence). CDR3 length: 13 residues. Trimming pared 3 bases from V and 3 bases from J, leaving 9 bases between. CDR3 sequence: CASSFGQYYEQYF. In DNA, the CDR3 is TGTGCCAGCAGCTTTGGGCAGTACTACGAGCAGTACTTC.

This clonotype was recorded at least ten times. At one boundary the junction diverges from the germline segment, which might be a read error. The V and J genes are TRBV20-1 and TRBJ1-6; 8 bases line up with TRBD1. The CDR3 is 15 residues long. In germline, CDR1 is DFQATT, CDR2 SNEGSKA (reference sequence). DNA for the CDR3: TGCAGTACTAGCCCCCCGACAGGGGTTAATTCACCCCTCCACTTT. Residues: CSTSPPTGVNSPLHF.

This chain links TRBV20-1 with TRBJ2-1; D might be TRBD1 (5 bases). The CDR3 runs to 11 residues. The germline V and J ends were trimmed by 6 bases and 9 bases, with 12 bases remaining between them. Germline V CDR1 and CDR2: DFQATT, SNEGSKA (reference sequence). The CDR3 reads CSARTGVEQFF. The CDR3 DNA reads TGCAGTGCGAGAACAGGTGTTGAGCAGTTCTTC.

The chain joins TRBV28 to TRBJ1-5; TRBD1 matches 7 bases. The V gene's germline CDR1 is MDHEN and CDR2 SYDVKM. V lost 8 bases, J lost 0 bases, and 10 bases stayed unmatched. The CDR3 has 16 amino acids. The CDR3 region has the DNA TGTGCCAGCTTGACAGGGTCAACGCTTAGCAATCAGCCCCAGCATTTT. Protein: CASLTGSTLSNQPQHF.

Only one count was recorded for this clonotype. V and J are TRBV6-5 and TRBJ2-1, with D possibly matching TRBD1 (6 bases). This CDR3 spans 16 amino acids. V was pared by 2 bases and J by 4 bases, with 15 bases between. Per germline, CDR1 MNHEY and CDR2 SVGAGI. CDR3 in DNA: TGTGCCAGCAGTTACACTCCGGGACACTTTTACAATGAGCAGTTCTTC. Translated: CASSYTPGHFYNEQFF.

In its sample, this clonotype was seen many times. J is TRBJ2-1 and V is TRBV5-1; TRBD2 might be the D (5 bases). CDR1 is SGHRS and CDR2 is YFSETQ in the germline V gene. V lost 4 bases, J lost 9 bases, and 14 bases lay in between. The CDR3 sequence is 13 residues long. The CDR3 coding sequence is TGCGCCAGCAGCCAACGGCAAGGAGGTGAGCAGTTCTTC. Its translation is CASSQRQGGEQFF. Filled out from reference TRBV5-1 and TRBJ2-1, the complete variable domain reads KAGVTQTPRYLIKTRGQQVTLSCSPISGHRSVSWYQQTPGQGLQFLFEYFSETQRNKGNFPGRFSGRQFSNSRSEMNVSTLELGDSALYLCASSQRQGGEQFFGPGTRLTVL.

This clonotype has ten or more counts. The gene calls are TRBV28 and TRBJ2-3; D is perhaps TRBD1 (6 bases). Germline-derived CDR1 and CDR2 are MDHEN and SYDVKM. The CDR3 contains 16 residues. V was clipped by 5 bases and J by 2 bases, with 17 bases between them. The CDR3 DNA is TGTGCCAGCAGTCTCCCCAACAGGGCCCCCACAGATACGCAGTATTTT. As protein: CASSLPNRAPTDTQYF.

The chain is built from TRBV6-1 and TRBJ2-2; TRBD1 aligns across 9 bases. This CDR3 region has 14 residues. The germline gives CDR1 MNHNS, CDR2 SASEGT. Germline trimming cut 5 bases from V and 5 bases from J; bases unmatched to any gene: 3. The CDR3 DNA is TGTGCCAGCAGTAGGGACAGGGAGACCGGGGAGCTGTTTTTT. Encoded protein: CASSRDRETGELFF.

This clonotype occurred many times. The chain couples TRBV5-1 to TRBJ2-1; D is undetermined. V shed 1 base and J shed 5 bases, with 13 bases lying between them. The CDR3 is 15 residues long. The germline CDR1 and CDR2 sequences are SGHRS and YFSETQ. The CDR3 region has the DNA TGCGCCAGCAGCTTGAGGCTCCTCCTTGACAATGAGCAGTTCTTC. Translation: CASSLRLLLDNEQFF. Filled out from reference TRBV5-1 and TRBJ2-1, the complete variable domain reads KAGVTQTPRYLIKTRGQQVTLSCSPISGHRSVSWYQQTPGQGLQFLFEYFSETQRNKGNFPGRFSGRQFSNSRSEMNVSTLELGDSALYLCASSLRLLLDNEQFFGPGTRLTVL.

The chain is built from TRBV20-1 and TRBJ1-5; D is unclear. Trimming took off 4 bases at V and 10 bases at J, with 17 bases between the two ends. The CDR3 extends over 13 amino acids. CDR1 and CDR2 from the germline V gene are DFQATT and SNEGSKA (reference sequence). DNA for the CDR3: TGCAGTGCTAAAGGCAGCCTGGAAGACCCCCAGCATTTT. Translation gives CSAKGSLEDPQHF.

The table lists this clonotype with many counts. The CDR3 DNA reads as TGCAGCGTTGGACAGGGTATCACCGGGGAGCTGTTTTTT. This codes for CSVGQGITGELFF. This chain links TRBV29-1 with TRBJ2-2; TRBD1 matches 7 bases. CDR3 length: 13 amino acids. V gave up 4 bases and J gave up 4 bases; unmatched junction bases: 3. CDR1 and CDR2 from the germline V gene are SQVTM and ANQGSEA.

This clonotype has more than one count but fewer than ten. This rearrangement joins TRBV29-1 to TRBJ1-4; D remains unclear. Trimming took 4 bases from V and 11 from J, leaving 17 bases between them. Germline CDR1 reads SQVTM; CDR2 reads ANQGSEA. This CDR3 is 13 amino acids long. The CDR3 sequence is CSVAKTMKNKLFF. Written as DNA, the CDR3 is TGCAGCGTTGCGAAGACAATGAAGAACAAACTGTTTTTT.

V usage is TRBV29-1 and J usage is TRBJ2-3; D is uncertain. The CDR3 loop spans 17 amino acids. Looked up from germline, CDR1 is SQVTM and CDR2 is ANQGSEA. V lost 6 bases, J lost 0 bases, and 22 bases lay in between. In nucleotides, the CDR3 is TGCAGCGTACAACACATAACAGCCTTCTCTAGCACAGATACGCAGTATTTT. This codes for CSVQHITAFSSTDTQYF.

V is TRBV7-3 and J is TRBJ2-7; perhaps D is TRBD1 or TRBD2 (5 bases each). Trimming took off 3 bases at V and 0 bases at J, with 15 bases between the two ends. The germline CDR1 and CDR2 sequences are SGHTA and FQGTGA. This CDR3 has 16 residues. CDR3 sequence (DNA): TGTGCCAGCAGCTTGGGACCTTCCTTCTCCTCCTACGAGCAGTACTTC. Protein: CASSLGPSFSSYEQYF.

Many counts were recorded for this clonotype. The V call is TRBV20-1, the J call TRBJ2-1; 8 positions match TRBD2. The CDR3 is made up of 16 amino acids. After removal of 1 base from V and 4 bases from J, the junction contained 9 bases not matched to a gene. Per the germline V gene, CDR1 is DFQATT and CDR2 is SNEGSKA (reference sequence). The CDR3 reads CSARGTSSSSYNEQFF. Written as DNA, the CDR3 is TGCAGTGCTAGAGGGACTAGCTCTTCCTCTTACAATGAGCAGTTCTTC.

The rearrangement joins TRBV4-2 to TRBJ2-7, with TRBD2 matching 10 bases. This CDR3 is 16 amino acids long. CDR1 is LGHNA and CDR2 is YNFKEQ in the germline V gene. V gave up 0 bases and J gave up 1 base; unmatched junction bases: 3. Here the CDR3 DNA reads TGTGCCAGCAGCCAAGATCTAGCGGGGGATTCCTACGAGCAGTACTTC. Amino acid sequence: CASSQDLAGDSYEQYF.